This entry concerns a single TCR beta chain. The sample originates from a study of control samples from healthy donors and cancer patients. Data came from immunoSEQ multiplex PCR; TCRdb stores just in-frame clones and leaves some out. The sample carries more than 50,000 clones, less than 95% recorded once. This CDR3 comprises 15 residues. V lost 4 bases, J lost 7 bases, and 16 bases lay in between. Germline CDR1 MNHEY, CDR2 SMNVEV (reference sequence). The sequencing sample was made of PBMCs. The TCR sequence derives from a woman aged 45-59 years with colorectal cancer. The chain combines TRBV27 with TRBJ1-4, with D possibly TRBD1 on 6 matching bases. CDR3 DNA sequence: TGTGCCAGCAGTTCAGGACAGTCTGGAATTGAAAAACTGTTTTTT. Its translation is CASSSGQSGIEKLFF.